This T cell receptor (beta chain) was retrieved from a study of blood T cells in healthy people across ages (dated by TCRdb to between 2015 and 2017). Regarding the research as a whole: In model experiments, roughly one uniquely barcoded TCR beta cDNA molecule per two T cells was captured by template switching. To avoid experimental bias, donors of different ages were distributed randomly across sequencing lanes. The donors were divided into four age groups: young (average around 15 years), middle-aged (around 37), aged (62) and long-lived (about 84). The study analyzed two additional independent replicas of 1 million unique cDNA reads from the same blood draw for two donors, one aged 18 to 30 and one aged 80 or older. To track age-related changes in TCR beta repertoire diversity, the study relied on deep sequencing normalized with unique cDNA molecular identifiers.

From the cysteine up to the phenylalanine, the CDR3 has a length of 18 residues. Just CDR3 DNA is preserved here, 54 bases in frame from base 1. The trim is 2 bases for V and 0 bases for J, with a gap of 18 bases between the germline ends. From the germline V gene, CDR1 is KGHSH and CDR2 is LQKENI. The library was produced with 5' RACE. Sequencing was carried out with an Illumina HiSeq 2500. A second PCR of roughly 7 to 11 cycles was performed with a sample-barcoded 5' primer and a J-beta primer mix. A unique molecular identifier was introduced onto each TCR beta cDNA molecule by a template-switch 5' adaptor carrying 12 random nucleotides. At least 2.5 million CDR3-containing paired-end reads were obtained from each sample. The Mint cDNA synthesis kit, primed by a TRBC-specific oligonucleotide, was used to synthesize first-strand cDNA from all RNA. After uracil-DNA glycosylase treatment, a first 18-cycle PCR used universal primers M1SS and BC2_uni_R on all cDNA. On the study's bioinformatics: Normalization of each sample was performed by random selection of 1 million high-quality reads, each carrying a distinct molecular identifier. Reads with shared molecular identifiers were discarded instead of being binned into consensus sequences. MiTCR, run with a Q25 quality threshold and the strictest error-elimination algorithm, handled CDR3 identification, clonotype clustering and error correction. A nonparametric unseen species model with Euler transformation was used to estimate a lower bound on total TCR beta diversity. TCRdb redid the processing of the public reads, applying fastp at Q25 and MiXCR, and retained in-frame beta chains. For every CDR3 protein sequence, its rows merge into one entry that carries the most common genes and DNA. Here the V and J calls rest on TCRdb's processing, not on the authors' analysis. This sample is represented by about 640,000 distinct CDR3 sequences; 45% to 65% of them were singletons. Clones ranked in the top ten supply over 30% of the sample.

Note on this clonotype: Its target antigen remains unknown. No much larger clonotype is one base removed from it; base qualities were not supplied.

The research as a whole found: Observed TCR beta diversity correlated strongly with the percentage of naive T cells measured by flow cytometry. As age increased, observed TCR beta diversity per million T cells dropped in a roughly linear way, and a significant reduction was already evident by age around 41. Estimates of total diversity based on one million sequenced T cells were regarded as lower bounds and as underestimates. Since profiling was done on bulk unsorted PBMCs, naive and antigen-experienced compartments could not be conclusively compared. The CMV infection status of donors was not known, potentially confounding age-related changes in expanded clonotypes. Compared with the aged group, the long-lived group had more naive CD4+ T cells, fewer expanded clones and increased TCR diversity, a pattern suggesting age selection.

The donors were some 39 Caucasian individuals from Russia, aged roughly 6 to 100 years, who were systemically healthy. Each donor gave roughly 11 milliliters of peripheral blood, drawn into EDTA-treated Vacutainer tubes. Ficoll-Paque density-gradient centrifugation was used to isolate PBMCs, with at least 7 million obtained per sample. Trizol reagent was used to extract total RNA from the PBMCs, yielding at least 6 micrograms per sample. For every donor, an aliquot of PBMCs went through flow cytometry to measure the percentages of naive CD45RAhigh/CD27high T cells. The sequence derives from a man between 60 and 70 years old in good health. This receptor chain uses TRBV18 and TRBJ2-3; the D gene remains uncertain. Sample: blood. The DNA is TGTGCCAGCTCACCAGCGTCGTTGGCGGTCACTAGCACAGATACGCAGTATTTT. Its protein product is CASSPASLAVTSTDTQYF.